Presented here are 32 T cell receptor beta chains from one specimen sequenced in a study of blood T cell repertoires in COVID-19. Libraries were prepared by immunoSEQ multiplex PCR; TCRdb keeps only in-frame clonotypes and omits some of them. The sample has approximately 500,000 clones; approximately 90% are singletons. What was sequenced was PBMCs or T cells enriched from blood (not recorded which). Source of these receptors: a woman in her forties who had recovered from COVID-19.

This chain links TRBV25-1 with TRBJ1-2, with D possibly matching TRBD1 (6 bases). This CDR3 region has 13 residues. Germline V gives CDR1 MGHDK, CDR2 SYGVNS. V lost 6 bases, J lost 2 bases, and 10 bases lay in between. The CDR3 loop reads CASSFRGNYGYTF. The CDR3 DNA reads as TGTGCCAGCAGCTTCAGGGGAAACTATGGCTACACCTTC.

V usage is TRBV5-8 and J usage is TRBJ1-2; no firm D call. V lost 4 bases and J 8 bases, leaving 21 bases between the germline ends. CDR1 and CDR2 from the germline V gene are SGHTS and YDEGEE. CDR3 length: 15 residues. CDR3 residues: CASSTGRPQRLGYTF. The CDR3 DNA follows: TGTGCCAGCAGCACCGGGAGGCCCCAGAGGTTGGGCTACACCTTC.

The chain is built from TRBV19 and TRBJ2-1; 11 bases map to TRBD2. The germline V gene encodes CDR1 LNHDA and CDR2 SQIVND (reference sequence). This CDR3 is built from 15 residues. Germline trimming cut 4 bases from V and 3 bases from J; bases unmatched to any gene: 2. CDR3 DNA sequence: TGTGCCAGTAGTACCCTAGCGGGAGGCTACAATGAGCAGTTCTTC. Encoded protein: CASSTLAGGYNEQFF.

The rearrangement uses TRBV7-9 and TRBJ1-2, with D maybe TRBD1 (6 bases). Between the trimmed V and J ends, which lost 5 bases and 0 bases, there was a span of 13 bases. CDR1 SEHNR and CDR2 FQNEAQ come from the germline V gene (reference sequence). CDR3 size: 15 residues. CDR3 amino acids: CASSLQGLANYGYTF. As DNA, the CDR3 is TGTGCCAGCAGCCTGCAGGGGCTCGCTAACTATGGCTACACCTTC.

The chain recombines TRBV7-9 with TRBJ2-1; TRBD1 agrees at 9 bases. The V gene's germline CDR1 is SEHNR and CDR2 FQNEAQ (reference sequence). The junction had 8 bases not matched to a gene; V was cut back by 2 bases and J by 9 bases. The CDR3 spans 15 residues. Here the CDR3 DNA reads TGTGCCAGCAGCTTATTAGGACAGGGGTGGGCTGAGCAGTTCTTC. This gives the protein CASSLLGQGWAEQFF.

V and J are TRBV9 and TRBJ2-7; no definite D call. Trimming pared 4 bases from V and 1 base from J, leaving 9 bases between. CDR3 size: 13 residues. Germline V gene lookup returns CDR1 SGDLS and CDR2 YYNGEE. The CDR3 here is CASSLDSSYEQYF. The CDR3, as DNA: TGTGCCAGCAGCCTCGACTCTTCCTACGAGCAGTACTTC.

The J gene is TRBJ2-5, the V gene TRBV6-2 or TRBV6-3; 9 nucleotides match TRBD1. Germline V gives CDR1 MNHEY, CDR2 SVGEGT. The CDR3 spans 15 residues. V dropped 2 bases and J dropped 5; count of bases not matched to a gene: 6. The CDR3 DNA reads TGTGCCAGCAGTTACGACAAGACAGGGGGTGAGACCCAGTACTTC. It encodes CASSYDKTGGETQYF.

The gene calls are TRBV27 and TRBJ2-5, with TRBD1 matching 7 bases. Unmatched junction bases numbered 3, after V lost 4 bases and J lost 4 bases. CDR3 length equals 13 residues. Per the germline V gene, CDR1 is MNHEY and CDR2 is SMNVEV (reference sequence). The CDR3 nucleotides read TGTGCCAGCAGTTCCAGGGGGTTAGAGACCCAGTACTTC. Translated: CASSSRGLETQYF.

The J gene is TRBJ2-5, the V gene TRBV9, with D unclear. The V and J ends lost 4 bases and 3 bases respectively, with 13 bases between them. CDR1 and CDR2 from the germline V gene are SGDLS and YYNGEE. This CDR3 contains 14 residues. This CDR3 reads CASSPGGFKETQYF. The DNA of the CDR3 is TGTGCCAGCAGCCCCGGCGGATTTAAAGAGACCCAGTACTTC.

This rearrangement joins TRBV3-1 (or the pseudogene TRBV3-2) to TRBJ2-7; possibly TRBD2 for D (6 bases). Germline V gene data show CDR1 as LGHDT and CDR2 as YNNKEL (reference sequence). V lost 1 base, J lost 3 bases, and 10 bases lay in between. The CDR3 is made up of 14 amino acids. The CDR3 sequence is CASSQAAGNYEQYF. The CDR3 region has the DNA TGTGCCAGCAGCCAAGCGGCGGGGAACTACGAGCAGTACTTC.

This clone was detected only a few times. V is TRBV6-5 and J is TRBJ1-1, with 8 bases identical to TRBD1. Trimming at V came to 6 bases and at J to 3 bases, leaving 3 bases not matched to a gene. In germline, CDR1 is MNHEY, CDR2 SVGAGI. This CDR3 has 13 residues. For the CDR3, the DNA is TGTGCCAGCAGGCAGACAGGGGACACTGAAGCTTTCTTT. Translated, it gives CASRQTGDTEAFF.

The gene calls are TRBV27 and TRBJ1-2, with a possible D match to TRBD1 (5 bases). The germline V gene encodes CDR1 MNHEY and CDR2 SMNVEV (reference sequence). V dropped 6 bases and J dropped 8 bases, with 22 bases sitting between them. This CDR3 region has 15 residues. CDR3 region: CASRRNSRDGVGYTF. CDR3 DNA sequence: TGTGCCAGCAGGAGGAATTCGCGGGACGGAGTGGGCTACACCTTC.

The genes are TRBV9 and TRBJ2-1; maybe TRBD1 (6 bases). V was shortened by 0 bases and J by 2 bases, with 12 bases between the two germline ends. The CDR3 extends over 16 amino acids. Germline values: CDR1 SGDLS, CDR2 YYNGEE. As DNA, the CDR3 is TGTGCCAGCAGCGTAGGTCCCGGGACAACCTACAATGAGCAGTTCTTC. Translating gives CASSVGPGTTYNEQFF.

The chain combines TRBV15 with TRBJ1-6, with 11 positions matching TRBD1. There are 16 residues in the CDR3. The germline V gene encodes CDR1 LNHNV and CDR2 YYDKDF (reference sequence). After removal of 0 bases from V and 7 bases from J, the junction contained 2 bases not matched to a gene. The CDR3 reads CATSREGQGANSPLHF. The CDR3 DNA is TGTGCCACCAGCAGAGAAGGACAGGGGGCGAATTCACCCCTCCACTTT.

This chain links TRBV12-3 or TRBV12-4 with TRBJ1-2; unclear D gene. CDR3 length equals 13 residues. The V gene lost 5 bases and the J gene lost 3 bases, with 10 bases spanning the gap. CDR3 sequence reads: CASSPQVYYGYTF. CDR3 nucleotide sequence: TGTGCCAGCAGTCCTCAGGTCTACTATGGCTACACCTTC.

The chain employs TRBV24-1 and TRBJ1-2; 10 positions agree with TRBD1. Germline CDR1 and CDR2: KGHDR and SFDVKD. V lost 4 bases to trimming and J lost 7 bases; unmatched junction nucleotides: 5. The CDR3 is 14 residues long. The CDR3 DNA follows: TGTGCCACCAGTGACGCCGGGACAGGGGTTGGCTACACCTTC. Amino acid sequence: CATSDAGTGVGYTF.

The V call is TRBV5-6, the J call TRBJ2-1; D possibly corresponds to TRBD2 (6 bases). Trimming removed 5 bases from V and 6 bases from J, with 18 bases in between. Germline V gene data show CDR1 as SGHDT and CDR2 as YYEEEE. CDR3 length: 15 amino acids. CDR3 residues: CASSSGVRKGNEQFF. The CDR3 region has the DNA TGTGCCAGCAGTTCGGGGGTCCGGAAGGGCAATGAGCAGTTCTTC.

The gene calls are TRBV5-6 and TRBJ2-4, with TRBD1 identical over 9 bases. Germline assignment: CDR1 SGHDT and CDR2 YYEEEE. Trimming cost V 0 bases and J 1 base; bases outside gene matches: 11. The CDR3 length is 19 residues. CDR3 nucleotide sequence: TGTGCCAGCAGCTTGGTAGGGACAGGGAGAACTTGGGCCAAAAACATTCAGTACTTC. This sequence encodes CASSLVGTGRTWAKNIQYF.

This chain connects TRBV6-2 or TRBV6-3 to TRBJ2-1; D is perhaps TRBD2 (6 bases). Germline CDR1 and CDR2: MNHEY and SVGEGT. The CDR3 has 15 residues. Trimming left V 0 bases short and J 2 bases short, with 8 bases between. The CDR3 coding sequence is TGTGCCAGCAGTTACTCTAGCGGTACCTACAATGAGCAGTTCTTC. Translating gives CASSYSSGTYNEQFF.

The chain is built from TRBV2 and TRBJ1-1, with 7 positions matching TRBD1. V lost 6 bases, J lost 6 bases, and 10 bases stayed unmatched. This CDR3 has 14 amino acids. Germline V gene data show CDR1 as SNHLY and CDR2 as FYNNEI. The CDR3, as DNA: TGTGCCAGCAGACATACAGGGGAGAGGGCTGAAGCTTTCTTT. Amino acids: CASRHTGERAEAFF.

The CDR3 DNA reads as TGTGCCAGCAGCCCCTGGGGGGGGGCGGACACTGAAGCTTTCTTT. It yields the protein CASSPWGGADTEAFF. The chain recombines TRBV11-2 with TRBJ1-1, with a possible D match to TRBD1 (6 bases). Germline values: CDR1 SGHAT, CDR2 FQNNGV. The CDR3 sequence is 15 residues long. V dropped 5 bases and J dropped 3 bases, with 16 bases sitting between them.

The rearrangement uses TRBV19 and TRBJ1-1, with TRBD1 as a possible D gene (6 bases). Germline V gene sequence: CDR1 LNHDA, CDR2 SQIVND (reference sequence). Trimming removed 5 bases from V and 2 bases from J, with 18 bases in between. The CDR3 contains 16 residues. The CDR3 reads CASSYYSGVVNTEAFF. The CDR3 DNA sequence: TGTGCCAGTAGTTACTACTCAGGGGTCGTTAACACTGAAGCTTTCTTT.

This clone was observed once. The rearrangement joins TRBV3-1 (or the pseudogene TRBV3-2) to TRBJ2-1, with TRBD2 as a possible D gene (6 bases). In germline, CDR1 is LGHDT, CDR2 YNNKEL (reference sequence). The CDR3 runs 13 residues. V was cut by 1 base and J by 8 bases, with 9 bases left in between. The CDR3 region is CASSQALAYEQFF. CDR3 nucleotide sequence: TGTGCCAGCAGCCAAGCCCTAGCGTATGAGCAGTTCTTC.

V is TRBV11-2 and J is TRBJ2-7; a possible D gene is TRBD1 (5 bases). The CDR3 contains 13 residues. Germline V gene data show CDR1 as SGHAT and CDR2 as FQNNGV. V was cut by 5 bases and J by 6 bases, with 14 bases left in between. CDR3 sequence: CASSPGQGGEQYF. The DNA for the CDR3 is TGTGCCAGCAGCCCAGGTCAGGGTGGCGAGCAGTACTTC.

V gene TRBV14 combines with J gene TRBJ2-1, with unresolved D. Germline CDR1 and CDR2: SGHDN and FVKESK. V lost 4 bases and J lost 6, with 13 bases in between. The CDR3 sequence is 14 residues long. The CDR3 is CASSRVSSVNEQFF. Here the CDR3 DNA reads TGTGCCAGCAGCCGCGTTTCTTCCGTCAATGAGCAGTTCTTC.

There are a few counts of this clone. The V call is TRBV5-1, the J call TRBJ2-3, with TRBD2 identical over 7 bases. The CDR3 runs to 15 residues. CDR1 is SGHRS, CDR2 YFSETQ, per germline. V trimming: 4 bases; J trimming: 2 bases; junction bases outside the gene matches: 7. The chain's CDR3 is CASSMTSRDTDTQYF. CDR3 DNA sequence: TGCGCCAGCAGCATGACTAGCAGAGACACAGATACGCAGTATTTT.

V gene TRBV29-1 combines with J gene TRBJ1-1; no clear D gene. Germline CDR1 is SQVTM and CDR2 is ANQGSEA. V was pared by 3 bases and J by 3 bases, with 11 bases between. This CDR3 spans 13 amino acids. CDR3 nucleotide sequence: TGCAGCGTTGATATTACGGGGTACACTGAAGCTTTCTTT. As protein: CSVDITGYTEAFF. Filled out from reference TRBV29-1 and TRBJ1-1, the complete variable domain reads SAVISQKPSRDICQRGTSLTIQCQVDSQVTMMFWYRQQPGQSLTLIATANQGSEATYESGFVIDKFPISRPNLTFSTLTVSNMSPEDSSIYLCSVDITGYTEAFFGQGTRLTVV.

The genes are TRBV6-1 and TRBJ1-5; D unclear. Germline V gene lookup returns CDR1 MNHNS and CDR2 SASEGT. The CDR3 spans 16 residues. V shed 3 bases and J shed 0 bases, with 12 bases lying between them. Written as DNA, the CDR3 is TGTGCCAGCAGTGACAAGCCGGTCCATAGCAATCAGCCCCAGCATTTT. Amino acids: CASSDKPVHSNQPQHF.

The CDR3 sequence is CASSPYGRLAEAFF. In nucleotides, the CDR3 is TGTGCCAGCAGCCCATATGGGAGGTTGGCTGAAGCTTTCTTT. The chain combines TRBV4-2 with TRBJ1-1; D is uncertain. Germline V gives CDR1 LGHNA, CDR2 YNFKEQ. The CDR3 runs 14 residues. Trimming pared 4 bases from V and 6 bases from J, leaving 15 bases between.

This clone came up a few times. The chain joins TRBV27 to TRBJ1-4; weak D call: TRBD1 (6 bases). Germline V CDR1 and CDR2: MNHEY, SMNVEV (reference sequence). The CDR3 is 18 residues long. Trimming removed 6 bases from V and 1 base from J, with 21 bases in between. The CDR3 loop is CASRIRGHRTITNEKLFF. CDR3 bases: TGTGCCAGCAGAATCCGGGGACACCGGACCATAACTAATGAAAAACTGTTTTTT.

V is TRBV29-1 and J is TRBJ2-1, with 11 bases fitting TRBD2. Trimming cost V 7 bases and J 3 bases; bases outside gene matches: 2. The CDR3 loop spans 13 amino acids. Germline CDR1 is SQVTM and CDR2 is ANQGSEA. The CDR3, as DNA: TGCAGCGCTGGGACTAGCGGCTACAATGAGCAGTTCTTC. Translating gives CSAGTSGYNEQFF.

V usage is TRBV5-1 and J usage is TRBJ2-2; possibly TRBD2 for D (6 bases). The CDR3 spans 16 residues. Germline CDR1 reads SGHRS; CDR2 reads YFSETQ. The V and J ends lost 1 base and 5 bases respectively, with 15 bases between them. In nucleotides, the CDR3 is TGCGCCAGCAGCTTGTCCCAGGGACTGGGGACCGGGGAGCTGTTTTTT. This codes for CASSLSQGLGTGELFF.